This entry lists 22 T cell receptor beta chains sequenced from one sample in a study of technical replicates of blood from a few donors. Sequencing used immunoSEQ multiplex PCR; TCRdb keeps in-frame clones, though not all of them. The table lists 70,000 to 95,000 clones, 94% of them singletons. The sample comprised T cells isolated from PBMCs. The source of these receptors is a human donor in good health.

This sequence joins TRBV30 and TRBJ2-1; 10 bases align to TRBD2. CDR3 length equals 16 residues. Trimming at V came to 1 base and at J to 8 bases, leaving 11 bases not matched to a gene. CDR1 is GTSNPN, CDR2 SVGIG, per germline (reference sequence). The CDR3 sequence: CAWSGLAGGPADEQFF. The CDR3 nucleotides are TGTGCCTGGAGTGGATTAGCGGGGGGCCCTGCCGATGAGCAGTTCTTC.

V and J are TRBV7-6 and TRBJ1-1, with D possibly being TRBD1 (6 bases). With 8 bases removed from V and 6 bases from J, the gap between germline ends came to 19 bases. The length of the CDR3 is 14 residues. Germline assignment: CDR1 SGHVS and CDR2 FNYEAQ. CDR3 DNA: TGTGCCAGCGGTTTGGGGGCGCCAGGAGCTGAAGCTTTCTTT. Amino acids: CASGLGAPGAEAFF.

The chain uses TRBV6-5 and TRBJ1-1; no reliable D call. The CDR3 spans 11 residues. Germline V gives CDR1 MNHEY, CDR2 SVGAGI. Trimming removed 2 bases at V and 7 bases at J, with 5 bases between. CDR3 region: CASSYGSEAFF. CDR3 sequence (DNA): TGTGCCAGCAGTTACGGCAGTGAAGCTTTCTTT.

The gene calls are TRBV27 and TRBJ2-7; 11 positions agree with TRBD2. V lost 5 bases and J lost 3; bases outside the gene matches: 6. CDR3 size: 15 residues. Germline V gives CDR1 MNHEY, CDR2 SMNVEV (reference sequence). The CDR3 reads CASSLPTSGGYEQYF. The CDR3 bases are TGTGCCAGCAGTCTACCCACTAGCGGGGGCTACGAGCAGTACTTC.

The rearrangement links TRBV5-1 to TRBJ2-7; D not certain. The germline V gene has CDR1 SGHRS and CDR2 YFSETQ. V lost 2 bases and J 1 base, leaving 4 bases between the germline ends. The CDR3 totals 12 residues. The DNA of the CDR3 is TGCGCCAGCAGCTTCAGTTCCTACGAGCAGTACTTC. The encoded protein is CASSFSSYEQYF.

DNA of the CDR3: TGCGCCAGCAGCCAAACCCCGGCTAACTATGGCTACACCTTC. It is translated as CASSQTPANYGYTF. The gene calls are TRBV4-1 and TRBJ1-2; D is ambiguous. V was cut by 2 bases and J by 0 bases, with 7 bases left in between. This CDR3 has 14 residues. CDR1 MGHRA and CDR2 YSYEKL come from the germline V gene.

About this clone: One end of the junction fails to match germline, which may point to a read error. CDR3 sequence (DNA): TGTGCCAGCACCGCCGGGGGGGGCTCGTTTCCCTCCAACAATGAGCAGTTCTTC. It yields the protein CASTAGGGSFPSNNEQFF. The chain recombines TRBV5-4 with TRBJ2-1; 8 positions match TRBD2. The CDR3 extends over 18 amino acids. CDR1 SGHNT and CDR2 YYREEE come from the germline V gene (reference sequence).

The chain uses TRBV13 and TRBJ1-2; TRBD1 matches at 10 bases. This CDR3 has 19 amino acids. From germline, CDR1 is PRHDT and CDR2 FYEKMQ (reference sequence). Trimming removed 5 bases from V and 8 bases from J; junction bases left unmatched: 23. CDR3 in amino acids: CASSPGTGAVQLGQSGYTF. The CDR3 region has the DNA TGTGCCAGCAGCCCTGGGACAGGGGCGGTCCAATTAGGTCAGTCCGGCTACACCTTC.

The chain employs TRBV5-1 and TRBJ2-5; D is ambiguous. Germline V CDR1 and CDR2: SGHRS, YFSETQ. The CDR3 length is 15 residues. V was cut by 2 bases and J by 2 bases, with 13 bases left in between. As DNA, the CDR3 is TGCGCCAGCAGCTTTCGTGGATACGGGCAAGAGACCCAGTACTTC. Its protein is CASSFRGYGQETQYF.

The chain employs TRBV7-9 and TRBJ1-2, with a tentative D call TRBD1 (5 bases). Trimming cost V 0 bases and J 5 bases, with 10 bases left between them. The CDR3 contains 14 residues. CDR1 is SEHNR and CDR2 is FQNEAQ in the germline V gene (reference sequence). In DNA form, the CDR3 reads TGTGCCAGCAGCTTAGCGGGGGACTCGTATGGCTACACCTTC. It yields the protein CASSLAGDSYGYTF.

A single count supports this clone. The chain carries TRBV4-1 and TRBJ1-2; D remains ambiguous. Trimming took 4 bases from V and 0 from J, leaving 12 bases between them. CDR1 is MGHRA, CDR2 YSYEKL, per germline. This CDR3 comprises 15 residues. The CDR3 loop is CASSPPSIANYGYTF. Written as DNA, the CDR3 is TGCGCCAGCAGCCCCCCGAGCATTGCTAACTATGGCTACACCTTC.

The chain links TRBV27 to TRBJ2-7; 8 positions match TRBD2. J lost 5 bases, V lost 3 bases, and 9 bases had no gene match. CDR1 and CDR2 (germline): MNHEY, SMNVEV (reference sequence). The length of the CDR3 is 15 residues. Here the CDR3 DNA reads TGTGCCAGCAGTTTTAACGGGAGGGCCTTCCACGAGCAGTACTTC. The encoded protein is CASSFNGRAFHEQYF.

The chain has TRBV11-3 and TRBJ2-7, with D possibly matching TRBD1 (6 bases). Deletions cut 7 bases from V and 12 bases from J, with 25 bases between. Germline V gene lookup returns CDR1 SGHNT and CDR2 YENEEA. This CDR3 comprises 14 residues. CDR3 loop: CASTQPNRDSHMYF. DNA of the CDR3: TGTGCCAGCACCCAGCCGAACAGGGATAGTCACATGTACTTC.

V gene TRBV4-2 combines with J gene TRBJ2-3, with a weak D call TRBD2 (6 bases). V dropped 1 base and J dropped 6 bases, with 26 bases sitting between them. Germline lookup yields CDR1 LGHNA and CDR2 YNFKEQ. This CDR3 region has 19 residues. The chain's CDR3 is CASSQVVGTGTPMPDTQYF. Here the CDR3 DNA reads TGTGCCAGCAGCCAAGTCGTGGGAACCGGGACTCCCATGCCCGATACGCAGTATTTT.

CDR3 coding DNA: TGTGCCAGCAGCCAACAGAGAAATCAGCCCCAGCATTTT. Protein sequence: CASSQQRNQPQHF. The chain has TRBV7-2 and TRBJ1-5; no clear D gene. Germline V gene sequence: CDR1 SGHTA, CDR2 FQGNSA. Trimming took 5 bases from V and 4 from J, leaving 9 bases between them. The CDR3 loop spans 13 amino acids. The full variable domain, completed using reference TRBV7-2 and TRBJ1-5, is GAGVSQSPSNKVTEKGKDVELRCDPISGHTALYWYRQSLGQGLEFLIYFQGNSAPDKSGLPSDRFSAERTGGSVSTLTIQRTQQEDSAVYLCASSQQRNQPQHFGDGTRLSIL.

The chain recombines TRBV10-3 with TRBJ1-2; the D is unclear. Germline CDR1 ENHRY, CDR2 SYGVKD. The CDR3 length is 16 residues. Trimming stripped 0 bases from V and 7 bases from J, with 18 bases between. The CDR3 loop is CAISESLSDIPIGYTF. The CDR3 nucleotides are TGTGCCATCAGTGAGTCCCTTTCAGATATTCCCATTGGCTACACCTTC.

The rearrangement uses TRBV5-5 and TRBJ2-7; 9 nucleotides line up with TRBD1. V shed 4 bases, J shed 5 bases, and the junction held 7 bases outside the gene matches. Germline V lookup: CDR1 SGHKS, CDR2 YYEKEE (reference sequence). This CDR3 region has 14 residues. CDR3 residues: CASSLGQGNDEQYF. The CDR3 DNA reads TGTGCCAGCAGCCTGGGACAGGGTAACGACGAGCAGTACTTC.

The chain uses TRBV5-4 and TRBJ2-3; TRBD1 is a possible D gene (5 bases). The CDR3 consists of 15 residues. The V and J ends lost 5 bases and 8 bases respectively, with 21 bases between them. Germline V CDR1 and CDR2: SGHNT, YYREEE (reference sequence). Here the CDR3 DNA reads TGTGCCAGCAGTTCGTGGGGCCAAAGGGTTCCTACGCAGTATTTT. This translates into CASSSWGQRVPTQYF.

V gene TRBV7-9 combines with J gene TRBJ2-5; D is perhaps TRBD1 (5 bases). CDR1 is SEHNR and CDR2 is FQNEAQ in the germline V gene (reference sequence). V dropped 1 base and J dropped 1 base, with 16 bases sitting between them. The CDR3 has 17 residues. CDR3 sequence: CASSLDRLIGGQETQYF. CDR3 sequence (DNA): TGTGCCAGCAGCTTAGACAGGTTAATCGGCGGCCAAGAGACCCAGTACTTC.

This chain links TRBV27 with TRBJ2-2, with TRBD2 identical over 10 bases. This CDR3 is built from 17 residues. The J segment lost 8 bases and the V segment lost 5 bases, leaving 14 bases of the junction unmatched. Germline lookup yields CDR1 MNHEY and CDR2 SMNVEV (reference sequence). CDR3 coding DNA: TGTGCCAGCAGTGGAGGGGCTAGCGGGAGTTTTTGGGGGGAGCTGTTTTTT. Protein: CASSGGASGSFWGELFF.

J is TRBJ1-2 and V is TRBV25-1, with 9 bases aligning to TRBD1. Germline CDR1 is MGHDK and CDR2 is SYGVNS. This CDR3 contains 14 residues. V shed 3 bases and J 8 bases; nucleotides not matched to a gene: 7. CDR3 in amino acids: CASSDLGTGFGYTF. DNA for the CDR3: TGTGCCAGCAGTGACCTAGGGACAGGGTTCGGCTACACCTTC.

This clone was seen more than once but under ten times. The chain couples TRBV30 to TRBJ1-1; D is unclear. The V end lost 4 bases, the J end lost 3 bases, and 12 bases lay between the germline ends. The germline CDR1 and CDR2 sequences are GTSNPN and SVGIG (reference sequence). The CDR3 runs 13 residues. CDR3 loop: CAWMGTLYTEAFF. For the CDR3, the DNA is TGTGCCTGGATGGGCACACTGTACACTGAAGCTTTCTTT.